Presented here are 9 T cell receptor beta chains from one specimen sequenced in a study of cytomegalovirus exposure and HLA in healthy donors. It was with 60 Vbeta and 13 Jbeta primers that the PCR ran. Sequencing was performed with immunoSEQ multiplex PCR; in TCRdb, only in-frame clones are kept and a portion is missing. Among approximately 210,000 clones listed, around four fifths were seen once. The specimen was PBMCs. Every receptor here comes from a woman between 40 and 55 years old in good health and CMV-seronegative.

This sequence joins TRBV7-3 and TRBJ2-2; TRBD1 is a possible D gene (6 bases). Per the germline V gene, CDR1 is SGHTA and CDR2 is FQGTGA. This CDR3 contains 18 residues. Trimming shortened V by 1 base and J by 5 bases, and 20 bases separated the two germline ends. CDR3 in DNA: TGTGCCAGCAGCTTAAATGCCCAGGGGAATGGTGTGACCGGGGAGCTGTTTTTT. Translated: CASSLNAQGNGVTGELFF.

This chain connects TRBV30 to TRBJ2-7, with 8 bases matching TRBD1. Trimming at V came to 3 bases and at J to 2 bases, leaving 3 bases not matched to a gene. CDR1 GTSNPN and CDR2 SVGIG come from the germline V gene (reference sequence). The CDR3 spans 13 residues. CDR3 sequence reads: CAWSRTGPYEQYF. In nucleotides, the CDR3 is TGTGCCTGGAGCAGGACAGGGCCCTACGAGCAGTACTTC.

CDR3 residues: CASSLDFKAEYEKLFF. As DNA, the CDR3 is TGTGCCAGCAGCTTAGATTTCAAGGCGGAGTATGAAAAACTGTTTTTT. The J gene is TRBJ1-4, the V gene TRBV7-8; D unresolved. CDR1 SGHVS and CDR2 FQNEAQ come from the germline V gene. Trimming took 1 base from V and 6 from J, leaving 15 bases between them. The CDR3 runs to 16 residues. Full variable domain (missing parts from reference TRBV7-8 and TRBJ1-4): GAGVSQSPRYKVAKRGQDVALRCDPISGHVSLFWYQQALGQGPEFLTYFQNEAQLDKSGLPSDRFFAERPEGSVSTLKIQRTQQEDSAVYLCASSLDFKAEYEKLFFGSGTQLSVL.

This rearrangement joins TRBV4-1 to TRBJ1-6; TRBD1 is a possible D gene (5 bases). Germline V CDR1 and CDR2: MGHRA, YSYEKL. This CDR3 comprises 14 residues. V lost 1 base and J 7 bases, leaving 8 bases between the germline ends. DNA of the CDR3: TGCGCCAGCAGCCAAGTAGGGGAAAATTCACCCCTCCACTTT. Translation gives CASSQVGENSPLHF.

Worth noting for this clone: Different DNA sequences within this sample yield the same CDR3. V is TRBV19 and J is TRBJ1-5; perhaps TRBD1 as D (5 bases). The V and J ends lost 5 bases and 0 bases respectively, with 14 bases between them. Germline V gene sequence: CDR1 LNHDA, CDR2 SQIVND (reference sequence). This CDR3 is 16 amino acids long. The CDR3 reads CASSLSGGVSNQPQHF. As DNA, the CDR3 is TGTGCCAGTAGTCTTTCCGGGGGTGTTAGCAATCAGCCCCAGCATTTT.

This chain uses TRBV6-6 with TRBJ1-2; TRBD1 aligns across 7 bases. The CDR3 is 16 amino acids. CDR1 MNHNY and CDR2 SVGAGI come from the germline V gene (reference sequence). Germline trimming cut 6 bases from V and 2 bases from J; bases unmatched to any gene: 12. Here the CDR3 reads CASSPTGLARNYGYTF. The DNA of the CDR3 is TGTGCCAGCAGCCCGACAGGGCTGGCGAGGAACTATGGCTACACCTTC.

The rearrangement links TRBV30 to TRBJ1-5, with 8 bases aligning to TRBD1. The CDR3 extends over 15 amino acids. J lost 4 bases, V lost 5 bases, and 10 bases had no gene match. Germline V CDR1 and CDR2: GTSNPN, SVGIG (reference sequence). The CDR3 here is CAWATTGGFNQPQHF. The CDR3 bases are TGTGCCTGGGCAACAACAGGGGGATTTAATCAGCCCCAGCATTTT.

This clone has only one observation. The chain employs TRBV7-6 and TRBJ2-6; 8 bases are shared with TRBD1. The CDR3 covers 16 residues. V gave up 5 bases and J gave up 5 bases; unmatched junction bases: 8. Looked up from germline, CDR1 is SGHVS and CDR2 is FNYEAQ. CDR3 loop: CASSASGGARANVLTF. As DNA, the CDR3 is TGTGCCAGCAGCGCATCAGGGGGCGCTCGGGCCAACGTCCTGACTTTC. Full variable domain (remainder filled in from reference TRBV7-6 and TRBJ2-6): GAGVSQSPRYKVTKRGQDVALRCDPISGHVSLYWYRQALGQGPEFLTYFNYEAQQDKSGLPNDRFSAERPEGSISTLTIQRTEQRDSAMYRCASSASGGARANVLTFGAGSRLTVL.

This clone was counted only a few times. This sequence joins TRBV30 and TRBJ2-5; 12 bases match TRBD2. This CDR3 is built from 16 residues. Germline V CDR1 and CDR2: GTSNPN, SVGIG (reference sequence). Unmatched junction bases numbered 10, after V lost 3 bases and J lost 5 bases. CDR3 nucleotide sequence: TGTGCCTGGAGCCTCAGGGGACTAGCGGGTTCCGAGACCCAGTACTTC. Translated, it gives CAWSLRGLAGSETQYF.